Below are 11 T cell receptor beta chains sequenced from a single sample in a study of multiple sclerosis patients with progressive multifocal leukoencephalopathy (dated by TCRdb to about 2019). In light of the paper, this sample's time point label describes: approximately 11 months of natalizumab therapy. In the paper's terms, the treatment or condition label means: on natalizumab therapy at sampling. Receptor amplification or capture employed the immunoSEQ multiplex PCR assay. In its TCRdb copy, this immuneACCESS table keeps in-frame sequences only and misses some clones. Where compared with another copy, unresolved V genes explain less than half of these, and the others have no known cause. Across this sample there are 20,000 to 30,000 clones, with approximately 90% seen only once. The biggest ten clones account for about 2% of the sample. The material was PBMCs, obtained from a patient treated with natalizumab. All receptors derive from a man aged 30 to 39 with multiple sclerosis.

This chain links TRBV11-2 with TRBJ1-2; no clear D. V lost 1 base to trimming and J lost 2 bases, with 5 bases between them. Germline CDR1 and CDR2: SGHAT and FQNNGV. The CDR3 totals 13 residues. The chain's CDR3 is CASSLGTNYGYTF. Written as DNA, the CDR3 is TGTGCCAGCAGCTTAGGAACCAACTATGGCTACACCTTC.

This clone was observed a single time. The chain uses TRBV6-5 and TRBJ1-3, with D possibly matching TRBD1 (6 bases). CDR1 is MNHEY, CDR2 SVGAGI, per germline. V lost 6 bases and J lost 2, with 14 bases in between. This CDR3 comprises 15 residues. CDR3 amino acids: CASSLTKGAGNTIYF. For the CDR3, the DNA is TGTGCCAGCAGCCTGACCAAGGGGGCTGGAAACACCATATATTTT.

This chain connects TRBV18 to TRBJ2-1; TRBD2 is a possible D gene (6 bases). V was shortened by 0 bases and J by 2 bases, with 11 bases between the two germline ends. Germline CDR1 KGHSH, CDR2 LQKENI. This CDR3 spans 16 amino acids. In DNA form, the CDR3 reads TGTGCCAGCTCACCACCCGACGGGAGACCCTACAATGAGCAGTTCTTC. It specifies CASSPPDGRPYNEQFF.

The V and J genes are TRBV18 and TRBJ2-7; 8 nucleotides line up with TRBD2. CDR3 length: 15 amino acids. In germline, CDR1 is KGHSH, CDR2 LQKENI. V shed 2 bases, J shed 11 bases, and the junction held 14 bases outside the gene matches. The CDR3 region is CASSPDGGGGLAEYV. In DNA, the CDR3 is TGTGCCAGCTCACCAGACGGGGGGGGCGGCCTAGCGGAGTACGTC.

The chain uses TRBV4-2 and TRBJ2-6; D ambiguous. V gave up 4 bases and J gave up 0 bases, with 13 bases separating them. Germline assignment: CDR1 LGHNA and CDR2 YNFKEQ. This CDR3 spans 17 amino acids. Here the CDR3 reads CASSPQTRNSGANVLTF. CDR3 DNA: TGTGCCAGCAGCCCGCAGACAAGGAACTCTGGGGCCAACGTCCTGACTTTC.

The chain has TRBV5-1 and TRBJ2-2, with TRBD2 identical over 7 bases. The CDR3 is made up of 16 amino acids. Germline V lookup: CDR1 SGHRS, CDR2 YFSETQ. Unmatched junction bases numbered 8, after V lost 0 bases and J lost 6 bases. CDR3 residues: CASSLVASGIPGELFF. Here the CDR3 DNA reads TGCGCCAGCAGCTTGGTGGCTAGCGGTATACCCGGGGAGCTGTTTTTT. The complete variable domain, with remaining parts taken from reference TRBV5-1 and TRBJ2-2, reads KAGVTQTPRYLIKTRGQQVTLSCSPISGHRSVSWYQQTPGQGLQFLFEYFSETQRNKGNFPGRFSGRQFSNSRSEMNVSTLELGDSALYLCASSLVASGIPGELFFGEGSRLTVL.

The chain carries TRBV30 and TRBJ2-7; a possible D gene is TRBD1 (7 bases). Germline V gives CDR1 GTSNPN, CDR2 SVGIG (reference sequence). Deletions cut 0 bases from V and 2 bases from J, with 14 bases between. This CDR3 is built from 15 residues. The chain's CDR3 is CAWSVWQGGAYEQYF. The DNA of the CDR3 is TGTGCCTGGAGTGTATGGCAGGGGGGCGCCTACGAGCAGTACTTC.

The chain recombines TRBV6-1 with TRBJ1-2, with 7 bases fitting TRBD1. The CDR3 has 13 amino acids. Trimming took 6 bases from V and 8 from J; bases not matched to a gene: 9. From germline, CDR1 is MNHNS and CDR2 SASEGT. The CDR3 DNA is TGTGCCAGCAGACCGACAGGGACATACGGCTACACCTTC. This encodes CASRPTGTYGYTF.

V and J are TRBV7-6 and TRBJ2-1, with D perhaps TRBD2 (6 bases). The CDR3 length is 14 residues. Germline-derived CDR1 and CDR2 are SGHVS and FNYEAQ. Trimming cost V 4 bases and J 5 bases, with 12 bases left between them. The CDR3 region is CASSSIAAHNEQFF. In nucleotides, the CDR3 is TGTGCCAGCAGCTCTATAGCGGCCCACAATGAGCAGTTCTTC.

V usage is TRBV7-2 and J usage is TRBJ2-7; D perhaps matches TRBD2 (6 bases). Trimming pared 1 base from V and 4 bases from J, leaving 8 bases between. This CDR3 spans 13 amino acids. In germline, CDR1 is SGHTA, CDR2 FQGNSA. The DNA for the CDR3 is TGTGCCAGCAGCTTAGGGCGGGGATACGAGCAGTACTTC. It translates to CASSLGRGYEQYF.

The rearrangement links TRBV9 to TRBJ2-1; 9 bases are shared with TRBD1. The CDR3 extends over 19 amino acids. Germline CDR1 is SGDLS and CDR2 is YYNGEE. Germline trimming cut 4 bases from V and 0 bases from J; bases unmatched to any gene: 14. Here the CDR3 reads CASSFGQGQGPSSYNEQFF. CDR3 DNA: TGTGCCAGCAGCTTCGGACAGGGGCAAGGCCCCAGCTCCTACAATGAGCAGTTCTTC.